This T cell receptor (beta chain) stems from a study of molecular identifiers for immune sequencing clone quantification. Bulk TCR libraries used previously described methods and listed TCR primers. Via MiXCR, TCRdb re-called the PCR reads, giving one row per CDR3 protein. The profile covers some 680,000 distinct CDR3 sequences, with around 25% appearing a single time and 0.78% taken by the ten largest. Sorting selected naive CD8 T cells with a CD8+CD4-CCR7+CD45RA+ phenotype. This clonotype has at least ten counts. From germline, CDR1 is MNHEY and CDR2 SVGEGT. The CDR3 runs to 16 residues. V shed 3 bases, J shed 0 bases, and the junction held 7 bases outside the gene matches.

The chain uses TRBV6-2 or TRBV6-3 and TRBJ2-5, with 7 nucleotides matching TRBD2. Sequenced input: naive CD8+ T cells from blood, with Jurkat cell RNA spiked in. Subset denoted: FACS-sorted CD8+CD4-CCR7+CD45RA+ naive T cells. The sequence was collected from a human donor in good health. Some libraries in this study had Jurkat cell RNA spiked in. CDR3 amino acids: CASSYRLADYQETQYF. The CDR3 DNA reads TGTGCCAGCAGTTATCGGCTAGCGGACTACCAAGAGACCCAGTACTTC.